These T cell receptor beta chains were read from a single sample in a study of T cells expressing NK-cell markers. From its re-call of the 5' RACE reads, TCRdb lists each CDR3 protein once, without DNA. The sample holds about half a million distinct CDR3 sequences. The source material was blood T cells: a sorted CD56 or NKG2C T cell subset, CD4+ or CD8+ T cells, or bulk PBMC T cells (not recorded which). These receptors came from a woman aged 45 to 65 in good health. The CDR3 runs from the conserved cysteine through the conserved F or W.

j_call v_call cdr3_aa
TRBJ2-7 TRBV5-1 CASEGASGIGEQYF
TRBJ1-4 TRBV11-2 CASSLGRAARLEKLFF
TRBJ2-1 TRBV3-1 CASSSPGRLYNEQFF
TRBJ2-3 TRBV6-4 CASSVDPGDTQYF
TRBJ1-2 TRBV5-1 CASSTGQGSPDPYGYTF
TRBJ2-3 TRBV4-1 CASSQRLAGVQDTQYF
TRBJ1-1 TRBV5-1 CASSLGTGEAFF
TRBJ2-3 TRBV3-1 CASSQVTTDTQYF
TRBJ1-6 TRBV6-1 CASSEERIPLGSPLHF
TRBJ2-7 TRBV29-1 CSAGVQAGTSYEQYF
TRBJ2-5 TRBV20-1 CSARGGLAGGQETQYF
TRBJ2-7 TRBV10-3 CAISDSSGRASEQYF